The clone carrying this TCR beta chain came up a few times. These data are taken from a study of T-cell reconstitution after alpha-beta-depleted transplantation in children. CDR3 size: 16 residues. J gave up 3 bases and V 5 bases, and 13 bases lay outside the gene matches. Unique molecular identifiers tagged the TCRbeta library. TCRdb re-called the PCR reads through MiXCR, storing one row per CDR3 protein. The table lists fewer than 400,000 distinct CDR3 sequences, 20% of them singletons. Sequencing was performed on PBMCs from the stem cell graft donor, taken from the stem cell graft. The clonotype comes from a human donor who donated a stem cell graft to a child with acute myeloid leukemia. The gene calls are TRBV12-3 or TRBV12-4 and TRBJ2-7; 7 nucleotides line up with TRBD1. The CDR3 region has the DNA TGTGCCAGCAGTCCCAGGTGGTCGGGACAGAACTACGAGCAGTACTTC. This sequence encodes CASSPRWSGQNYEQYF.